This T cell receptor beta chain stems from a study of CD8 T cells in Susac syndrome. Study-wide background: Blood was drawn from Susac syndrome patients while they were therapy-naive, on corticosteroids, or on intravenous immunoglobulin alone.

Purification of the CD8+ and CD4+ T cells relied on negative isolation, and TEMRA cells underwent FACS enrichment. Random hexamers served to reverse transcribe about 0.45 to 1 ug RNA. TCRdb called the immunoSEQ multiplex PCR reads again in MiXCR, with one record for every CDR3 protein. Of some 190,000 distinct CDR3 sequences in the sample, 85% to 95% were seen once. CDR3 length equals 14 residues. V gave up 6 bases and J gave up 3 bases; unmatched junction bases: 6. Germline V CDR1 and CDR2: MNHEY, SVGEGT. Sequenced: CD4+ T cells from PBMCs. The rearrangement uses TRBV6-2 or TRBV6-3 and TRBJ1-2, with 8 bases that match TRBD1. The clonotype comes from a human donor with Susac syndrome. Written as DNA, the CDR3 is TGTGCCAGCAGGGCGACAGGGGTGGACTATGGCTACACCTTC. Protein sequence: CASRATGVDYGYTF.